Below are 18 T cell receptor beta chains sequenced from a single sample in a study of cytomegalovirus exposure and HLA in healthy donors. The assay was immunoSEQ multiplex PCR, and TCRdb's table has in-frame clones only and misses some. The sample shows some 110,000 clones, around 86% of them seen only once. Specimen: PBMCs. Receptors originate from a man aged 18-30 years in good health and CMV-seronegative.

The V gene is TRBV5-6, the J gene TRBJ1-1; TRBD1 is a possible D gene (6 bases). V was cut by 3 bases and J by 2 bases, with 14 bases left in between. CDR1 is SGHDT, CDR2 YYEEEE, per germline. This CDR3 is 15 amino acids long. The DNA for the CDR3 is TGTGCCAGCAGCTCGGCTGGACAGACCAACACTGAAGCTTTCTTT. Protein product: CASSSAGQTNTEAFF.

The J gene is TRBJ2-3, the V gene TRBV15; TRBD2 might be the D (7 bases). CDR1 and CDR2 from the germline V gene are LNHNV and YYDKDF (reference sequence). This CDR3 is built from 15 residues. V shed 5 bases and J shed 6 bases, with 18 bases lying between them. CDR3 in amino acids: CATSHVLGGADTQYF. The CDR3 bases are TGTGCCACCAGCCATGTCCTGGGGGGGGCGGATACGCAGTATTTT.

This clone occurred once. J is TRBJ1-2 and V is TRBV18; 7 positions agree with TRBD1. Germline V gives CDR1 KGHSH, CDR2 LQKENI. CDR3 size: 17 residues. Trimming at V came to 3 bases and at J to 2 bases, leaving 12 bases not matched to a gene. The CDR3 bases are TGTGCCAGCTCACCCCCGGGAGACAGGGCAATGAACTATGGCTACACCTTC. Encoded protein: CASSPPGDRAMNYGYTF.

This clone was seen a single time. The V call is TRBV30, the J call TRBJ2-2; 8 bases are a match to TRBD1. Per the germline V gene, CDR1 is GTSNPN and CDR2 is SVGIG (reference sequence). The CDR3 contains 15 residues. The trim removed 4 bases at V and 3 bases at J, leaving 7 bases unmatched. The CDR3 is CAWTRGRVDTGELFF. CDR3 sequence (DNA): TGTGCCTGGACCAGGGGGCGCGTAGACACCGGGGAGCTGTTTTTT.

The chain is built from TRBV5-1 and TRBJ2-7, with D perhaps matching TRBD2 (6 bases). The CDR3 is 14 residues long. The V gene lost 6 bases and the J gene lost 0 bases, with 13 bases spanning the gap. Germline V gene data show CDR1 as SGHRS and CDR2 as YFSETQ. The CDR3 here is CASKELEGSYEQYF. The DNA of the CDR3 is TGCGCCAGCAAGGAATTGGAGGGCTCCTACGAGCAGTACTTC.

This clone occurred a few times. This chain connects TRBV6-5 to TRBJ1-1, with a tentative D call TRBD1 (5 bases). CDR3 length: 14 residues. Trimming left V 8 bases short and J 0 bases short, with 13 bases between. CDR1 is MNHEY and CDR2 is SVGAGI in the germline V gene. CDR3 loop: CASAVGGMNTEAFF. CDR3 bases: TGTGCCAGCGCTGTGGGGGGGATGAACACTGAAGCTTTCTTT.

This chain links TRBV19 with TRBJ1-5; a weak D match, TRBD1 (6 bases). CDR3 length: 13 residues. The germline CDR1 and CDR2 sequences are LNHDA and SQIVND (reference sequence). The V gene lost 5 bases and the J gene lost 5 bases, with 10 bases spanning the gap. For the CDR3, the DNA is TGTGCCAGTAGTGTCGGACAGTATCAGCCCCAGCATTTT. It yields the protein CASSVGQYQPQHF.

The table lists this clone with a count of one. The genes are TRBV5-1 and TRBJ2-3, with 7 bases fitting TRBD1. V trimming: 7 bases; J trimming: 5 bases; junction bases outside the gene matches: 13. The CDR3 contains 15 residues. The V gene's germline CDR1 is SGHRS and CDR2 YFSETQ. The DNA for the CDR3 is TGCGCCAGCGGGAGATACGACAGGGATCGAGATACGCAGTATTTT. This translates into CASGRYDRDRDTQYF.

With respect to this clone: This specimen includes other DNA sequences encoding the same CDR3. The CDR3: CASSLRGMGTDTQYF. The CDR3 DNA reads as TGCGCCAGCAGCTTACGCGGGATGGGCACAGATACGCAGTATTTT. This chain links TRBV5-1 with TRBJ2-3; perhaps TRBD2 as D (6 bases). CDR1 is SGHRS, CDR2 YFSETQ, per germline. V was cut by 2 bases and J by 1 base, with 11 bases left in between. The CDR3 spans 15 residues.

CDR3 residues: CASSLQSSYNSPLHF. The CDR3 DNA follows: TGTGCCAGCAGCCTACAGAGCTCCTATAATTCACCCCTCCACTTT. The chain employs TRBV14 and TRBJ1-6, with D hard to call. The V end was cut by 4 bases, the J end by 0 bases, with 7 bases between. Germline lookup yields CDR1 SGHDN and CDR2 FVKESK. This CDR3 is 15 amino acids long.

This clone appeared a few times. In nucleotides, the CDR3 is TGTGCCAGCAGCGAAACCCCCACAGGGAACTCCTACGAGCAGTACTTC. This codes for CASSETPTGNSYEQYF. The rearrangement links TRBV7-6 to TRBJ2-7, with a weak D call TRBD1 (6 bases). V was clipped by 5 bases and J by 0 bases, with 17 bases between them. Germline CDR1 and CDR2: SGHVS and FNYEAQ. CDR3 length equals 16 residues.

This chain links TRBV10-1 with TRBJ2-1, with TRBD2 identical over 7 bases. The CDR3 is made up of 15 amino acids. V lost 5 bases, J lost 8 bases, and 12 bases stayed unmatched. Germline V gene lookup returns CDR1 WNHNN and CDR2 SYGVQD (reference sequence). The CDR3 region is CASSKVAGRDYEQFF. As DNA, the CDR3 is TGCGCCAGCAGTAAAGTAGCGGGCCGAGACTATGAGCAGTTCTTC.

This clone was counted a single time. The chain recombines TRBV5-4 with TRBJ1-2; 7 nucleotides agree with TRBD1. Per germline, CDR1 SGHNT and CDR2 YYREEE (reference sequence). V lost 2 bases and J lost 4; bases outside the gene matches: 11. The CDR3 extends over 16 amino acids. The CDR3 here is CASSLPLQGTLYGYTF. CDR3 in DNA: TGTGCCAGCAGCTTACCACTACAGGGGACGCTCTATGGCTACACCTTC.

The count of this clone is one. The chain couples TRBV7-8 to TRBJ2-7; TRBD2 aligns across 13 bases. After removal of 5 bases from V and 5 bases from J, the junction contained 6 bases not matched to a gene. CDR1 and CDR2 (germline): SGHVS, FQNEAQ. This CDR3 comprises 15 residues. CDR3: CASSILAGGPHEQYF. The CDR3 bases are TGTGCCAGCAGCATACTAGCGGGGGGGCCCCACGAGCAGTACTTC.

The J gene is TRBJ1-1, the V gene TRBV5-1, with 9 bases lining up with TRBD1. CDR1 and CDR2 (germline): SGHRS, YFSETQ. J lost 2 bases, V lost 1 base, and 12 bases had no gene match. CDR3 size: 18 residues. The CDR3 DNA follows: TGCGCCAGCAGCTTGAATTCACCGGGACAGGGAAAAAACACTGAAGCTTTCTTT. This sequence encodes CASSLNSPGQGKNTEAFF.

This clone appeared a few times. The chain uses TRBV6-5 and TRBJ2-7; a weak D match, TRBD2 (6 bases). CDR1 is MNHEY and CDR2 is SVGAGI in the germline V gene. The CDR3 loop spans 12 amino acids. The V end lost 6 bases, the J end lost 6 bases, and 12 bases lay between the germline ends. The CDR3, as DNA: TGTGCCAGCAGAGGGACCGGGGGCGAGCAGTACTTC. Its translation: CASRGTGGEQYF.

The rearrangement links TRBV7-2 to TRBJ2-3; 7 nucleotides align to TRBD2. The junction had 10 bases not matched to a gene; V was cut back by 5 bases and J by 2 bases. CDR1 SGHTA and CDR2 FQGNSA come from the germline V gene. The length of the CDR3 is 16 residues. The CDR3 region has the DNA TGTGCCAGCAGCCCCCTTCAGCGGGGAATCACAGATACGCAGTATTTT. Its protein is CASSPLQRGITDTQYF.

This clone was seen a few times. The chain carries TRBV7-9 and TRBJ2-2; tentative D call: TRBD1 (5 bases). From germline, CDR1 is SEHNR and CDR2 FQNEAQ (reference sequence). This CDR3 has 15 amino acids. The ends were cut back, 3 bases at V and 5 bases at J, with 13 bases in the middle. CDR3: CASSLVLGQTGELFF. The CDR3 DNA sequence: TGTGCCAGCAGCTTGGTGCTGGGGCAAACCGGGGAGCTGTTTTTT.